The 22 T cell receptor beta chains presented below share a single source sample, sequenced in a study of vaccination and CD4 T cells after COVID-19. Cultured CD4+ T-cell DNA underwent Oncomine TCR Beta short-read sequencing. Genomic DNA was isolated from cultured CD4+ T cells. MiXCR was run by TCRdb on the PCR reads, yielding one entry per CDR3 protein. The sample lists approximately 9,300 distinct CDR3 sequences, less than 40% occurring once. Specified treatment: approximately nine-day PBMC culture with coronavirus spike peptide pools or control peptides (ViraFEST assay). One should note that the unexposed donor's CD4+ T cells were collected before the COVID-19 pandemic (2011-2018). The antigens of these receptors remain unknown. Material for sequencing was CD4+ T cells from blood, cultured in vitro. These receptors were collected from a human donor in good health.

The chain carries TRBV7-2 and TRBJ1-1, with a possible D match to TRBD1 (6 bases). Germline lookup yields CDR1 SGHTA and CDR2 FQGNSA. There are 16 residues in the CDR3. The V and J ends lost 4 bases and 2 bases respectively, with 17 bases between them. The CDR3 loop reads CASSSKLGAGNTEAFF. CDR3 bases: TGTGCCAGCAGCTCGAAACTGGGGGCCGGAAACACTGAAGCTTTCTTT.

Here the CDR3 reads CASSLSGYSYEQYF. The CDR3 DNA follows: TGTGCCAGCAGCTTATCGGGGTACTCCTACGAGCAGTACTTC. The chain recombines TRBV7-9 with TRBJ2-7; D is perhaps TRBD2 (5 bases). The CDR3 extends over 14 amino acids. Looked up from germline, CDR1 is SEHNR and CDR2 is FQNEAQ (reference sequence). Trimming stripped 2 bases from V and 0 bases from J, with 8 bases between.

This clonotype is medium-sized within its sample. The genes are TRBV27 and TRBJ1-1; D gene ambiguous. CDR3 length: 14 residues. The germline V and J ends were trimmed by 5 bases and 7 bases, with 17 bases remaining between them. Germline V gene lookup returns CDR1 MNHEY and CDR2 SMNVEV (reference sequence). Written as DNA, the CDR3 is TGTGCCAGCAGTCCCAAGGGCAACGTCGGTGAAGCTTTCTTT. Translated, it gives CASSPKGNVGEAFF.

This chain joins TRBV7-2 and TRBJ1-3; 7 nucleotides line up with TRBD1. The J segment lost 4 bases and the V segment lost 5 bases, leaving 11 bases of the junction unmatched. This CDR3 contains 16 residues. Germline-derived CDR1 and CDR2 are SGHTA and FQGNSA. The CDR3 loop is CASSAGRGRRGNTIYF. The CDR3 DNA reads as TGTGCCAGCAGCGCCGGGAGGGGGCGCCGAGGAAACACCATATATTTT.

This CDR3 reads CASSFLPAGSGNTIYF. CDR3 coding DNA: TGTGCCAGCAGCTTCCTCCCGGCAGGGTCCGGAAACACCATATATTTT. The chain is built from TRBV7-2 and TRBJ1-3, with TRBD1 as a possible D gene (5 bases). V lost 3 bases, J lost 4 bases, and 16 bases lay in between. Germline values: CDR1 SGHTA, CDR2 FQGNSA. This CDR3 contains 16 residues.

The CDR3 DNA is TGTGCCAGCACCTCTGCTCCGGGACCCCCGTATAGCAATCAGCCCCAGCATTTT. Residues: CASTSAPGPPYSNQPQHF. The chain employs TRBV2 and TRBJ1-5; a possible D gene is TRBD1 (5 bases). V was cut by 7 bases and J by 0 bases, with 22 bases left in between. Germline V gene data show CDR1 as SNHLY and CDR2 as FYNNEI. The CDR3 covers 18 residues.

The sample holds a few counts of this clonotype. The gene calls are TRBV6-2 or TRBV6-3 and TRBJ1-1; D call uncertain. CDR1 is MNHEY, CDR2 SVGEGT, per germline. V gave up 2 bases and J gave up 1 base, with 8 bases separating them. The CDR3 length is 14 residues. Here the CDR3 reads CASSYNGGNTEAFF. As DNA, the CDR3 is TGTGCCAGCAGTTACAACGGCGGGAACACTGAAGCTTTCTTT.

V gene TRBV27 combines with J gene TRBJ1-4, with 7 bases fitting TRBD1. In germline, CDR1 is MNHEY, CDR2 SMNVEV (reference sequence). V gave up 6 bases and J gave up 7 bases; unmatched junction bases: 11. This CDR3 is 15 amino acids long. CDR3: CASSEGGAGGEKLFF. Here the CDR3 DNA reads TGTGCCAGCAGCGAAGGGGGCGCAGGGGGTGAAAAACTGTTTTTT.

This chain links TRBV7-2 with TRBJ2-5; TRBD2 is a possible D gene (5 bases). Germline-derived CDR1 and CDR2 are SGHTA and FQGNSA. V was pared by 4 bases and J by 5 bases, with 11 bases between. This CDR3 is 13 amino acids long. The DNA of the CDR3 is TGTGCCAGCAGCTGGGCAACGGGGGAGACCCAGTACTTC. Residues: CASSWATGETQYF.

This sequence joins TRBV28 and TRBJ2-1; D ambiguous. This CDR3 region has 13 residues. The germline gives CDR1 MDHEN, CDR2 SYDVKM. V was clipped by 3 bases and J by 6 bases, with 9 bases between them. CDR3 nucleotide sequence: TGTGCCAGCAGTTTTTGGTCTAGCAATGAGCAGTTCTTC. This encodes CASSFWSSNEQFF.

The table lists this clonotype with a few counts. The chain carries TRBV19 and TRBJ2-7, with 11 bases lining up with TRBD1. The germline CDR1 and CDR2 sequences are LNHDA and SQIVND (reference sequence). There are 16 residues in the CDR3. V shed 0 bases, J shed 5 bases, and the junction held 6 bases outside the gene matches. CDR3 DNA sequence: TGTGCCAGTAGTATAGACCCGGGACAGGGGGTCGACGAGCAGTACTTC. The encoded protein is CASSIDPGQGVDEQYF.

The CDR3, as DNA: TGTGCCAGCAGGAAAACCGGGGAGCTGTTTTTT. It translates to CASRKTGELFF. The J gene is TRBJ2-2, the V gene TRBV6-2 or TRBV6-3; D gene unclear. V dropped 6 bases and J dropped 5 bases, with 4 bases sitting between them. There are 11 residues in the CDR3. Germline assignment: CDR1 MNHEY and CDR2 SVGEGT.

This clonotype was observed a handful of times. V and J are TRBV6-5 and TRBJ1-1; D perhaps matches TRBD1 (6 bases). From germline, CDR1 is MNHEY and CDR2 SVGAGI. The CDR3 contains 14 residues. Trimming pared 3 bases from V and 4 bases from J, leaving 12 bases between. Written as DNA, the CDR3 is TGTGCCAGCAGTTATACACAGGGTATCACTGAAGCTTTCTTT. It encodes CASSYTQGITEAFF.

This clonotype showed up just a few times. J is TRBJ2-1 and V is TRBV11-2, with 9 nucleotides matching TRBD1. The V gene's germline CDR1 is SGHAT and CDR2 FQNNGV. The junction had 8 bases not matched to a gene; V was cut back by 5 bases and J by 9 bases. The CDR3 consists of 14 residues. This CDR3 is CASSHDRGYSEQFF. The DNA for the CDR3 is TGTGCCAGCAGCCACGACAGGGGGTATAGTGAGCAGTTCTTC.

J is TRBJ1-6 and V is TRBV6-1, with D possibly matching TRBD1 (6 bases). CDR1 is MNHNS and CDR2 is SASEGT in the germline V gene. V shed 5 bases and J shed 7 bases, with 15 bases lying between them. The CDR3 is 15 residues long. The CDR3 DNA follows: TGTGCCAGCAGTAAAACAGGGCCGCAGAATTCACCCCTCCACTTT. Protein product: CASSKTGPQNSPLHF.

This clonotype has only a few counts. The rearrangement uses TRBV6-2 or TRBV6-3 and TRBJ2-3; a possible D gene is TRBD2 (5 bases). The CDR3 loop spans 16 amino acids. Trimming shortened V by 0 bases and J by 0 bases, and 10 bases separated the two germline ends. Per germline, CDR1 MNHEY and CDR2 SVGEGT. In DNA form, the CDR3 reads TGTGCCAGCAGTTACTCGAGGGCGTGGAGCACAGATACGCAGTATTTT. It codes for CASSYSRAWSTDTQYF.

This chain links TRBV5-4 with TRBJ2-2; 10 nucleotides line up with TRBD1. The J segment lost 3 bases and the V segment lost 3 bases, leaving 2 bases of the junction unmatched. Germline CDR1 reads SGHNT; CDR2 reads YYREEE (reference sequence). The CDR3 runs 15 residues. The CDR3 loop reads CASSSGTGDTGELFF. The CDR3 DNA reads as TGTGCCAGCAGCTCTGGGACAGGGGACACCGGGGAGCTGTTTTTT.

The chain joins TRBV6-1 to TRBJ2-7, with D uncertain. Germline V gene sequence: CDR1 MNHNS, CDR2 SASEGT. The V gene lost 0 bases and the J gene lost 4 bases, with 10 bases spanning the gap. This CDR3 has 14 amino acids. The CDR3 spells CASSEAGNLYEQYF. The CDR3 DNA is TGTGCCAGCAGTGAAGCGGGAAACCTATACGAGCAGTACTTC.

This rearrangement joins TRBV2 to TRBJ2-3; 10 bases map to TRBD1. The J segment lost 7 bases and the V segment lost 6 bases, leaving 13 bases of the junction unmatched. The CDR3 consists of 16 residues. Germline V gives CDR1 SNHLY, CDR2 FYNNEI. Here the CDR3 reads CASREPTGGEGNTQYF. DNA of the CDR3: TGTGCCAGCAGGGAACCGACAGGGGGCGAAGGAAATACGCAGTATTTT.

This clonotype qualifies as medium-sized. J is TRBJ1-6 and V is TRBV7-9; D remains ambiguous. Looked up from germline, CDR1 is SEHNR and CDR2 is FQNEAQ (reference sequence). V was trimmed by 5 bases and J by 8 bases, leaving 10 bases between them. The CDR3 is 13 amino acids. The DNA for the CDR3 is TGTGCCAGCAGCCTCACAACGGATTCACCCCTCCACTTT. It is translated as CASSLTTDSPLHF.

The V call is TRBV29-1, the J call TRBJ1-2; the D is unclear. The CDR3 runs 16 residues. V was shortened by 0 bases and J by 0 bases, with 14 bases between the two germline ends. In germline, CDR1 is SQVTM, CDR2 ANQGSEA. CDR3 sequence: CSVEDWYGEANYGYTF. As DNA, the CDR3 is TGCAGCGTTGAAGATTGGTATGGGGAAGCTAACTATGGCTACACCTTC.

This clonotype has just a few counts. The chain is built from TRBV6-2 or TRBV6-3 and TRBJ1-6; TRBD1 might be the D (6 bases). V was trimmed by 6 bases and J by 10 bases, leaving 16 bases between them. The CDR3 consists of 14 residues. CDR1 MNHEY and CDR2 SVGEGT come from the germline V gene. The CDR3 DNA sequence: TGTGCCAGCAGGCCCGGGACAAAGGGATCACCCCTCCACTTT. Translated, it gives CASRPGTKGSPLHF.